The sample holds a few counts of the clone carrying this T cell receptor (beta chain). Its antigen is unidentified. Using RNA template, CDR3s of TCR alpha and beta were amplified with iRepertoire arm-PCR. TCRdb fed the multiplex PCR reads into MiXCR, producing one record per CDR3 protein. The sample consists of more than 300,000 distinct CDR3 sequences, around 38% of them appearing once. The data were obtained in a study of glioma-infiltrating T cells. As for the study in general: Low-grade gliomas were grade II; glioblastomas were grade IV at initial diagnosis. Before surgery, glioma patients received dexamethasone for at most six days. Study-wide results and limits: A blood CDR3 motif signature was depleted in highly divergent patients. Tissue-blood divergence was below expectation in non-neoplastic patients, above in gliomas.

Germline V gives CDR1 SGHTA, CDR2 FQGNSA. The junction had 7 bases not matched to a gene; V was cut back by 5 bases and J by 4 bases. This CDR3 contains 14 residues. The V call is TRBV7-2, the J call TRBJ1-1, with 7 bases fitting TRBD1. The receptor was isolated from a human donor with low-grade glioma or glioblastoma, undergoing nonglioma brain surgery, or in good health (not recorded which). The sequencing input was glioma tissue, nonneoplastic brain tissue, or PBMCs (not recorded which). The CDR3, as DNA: TGTGCCAGCAGCGGACGACAGGGCCTCACTGAAGCTTTCTTT. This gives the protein CASSGRQGLTEAFF.